These 28 T cell receptor beta chains share one sample of origin, sequenced in a study. Cells sorted as Tregs were CD4+, CD25+ and CD127-/low. The TRBV12-4/TRBJ1-2 clonotypes were amplified using barcode primers with ligated adaptors. TCRdb re-called the multiplex PCR reads with MiXCR, one entry per CDR3 protein. This sample has fewer than 1,500 distinct CDR3 sequences; 20% occur once, and the top ten carry roughly 6.2%. Sequencing was carried out using Tregs sorted from blood. Receptor source: a female donor with breast cancer.

This clonotype has a count of ten or more. V usage is TRBV12-3 or TRBV12-4 and J usage is TRBJ1-2; D unclear. There are 14 residues in the CDR3. Trimming cost V 6 bases and J 3 bases, with 14 bases left between them. CDR3 protein: CASRPRRQDYGYTF. CDR3 coding DNA: TGTGCCAGCAGACCTAGACGGCAGGACTATGGCTACACCTTC.

By share, this clonotype counts as medium-sized. This chain links TRBV12-3 or TRBV12-4 with TRBJ1-2, with D tentatively TRBD1 (6 bases). V was trimmed by 2 bases and J by 8 bases, leaving 9 bases between them. The CDR3 spans 12 residues. In DNA form, the CDR3 reads TGTGCCAGCAGTTTACAGGGGATGGGCTACACCTTC. This gives the protein CASSLQGMGYTF.

This chain joins TRBV12-3 or TRBV12-4 and TRBJ1-2; the D is unclear. The CDR3 consists of 13 residues. The V end was cut by 6 bases, the J end by 10 bases, with 18 bases between. Here the CDR3 reads CASSYRADSNYTF. Written as DNA, the CDR3 is TGTGCCAGCAGCTACCGGGCCGATTCCAACTACACCTTC.

This clonotype is labeled large (0.1 to 1%). The V call is TRBV12-3 or TRBV12-4, the J call TRBJ1-2; D unresolved. The CDR3 is 11 amino acids. Trimming shortened V by 5 bases and J by 5 bases, and 6 bases separated the two germline ends. CDR3 amino acids: CASSNFYGYTF. In DNA, the CDR3 is TGTGCCAGCAGTAACTTTTATGGCTACACCTTC.

The rearrangement links TRBV12-3 or TRBV12-4 to TRBJ1-2, with 9 positions matching TRBD1. V shed 4 bases, J shed 6 bases, and the junction held 12 bases outside the gene matches. There are 16 residues in the CDR3. The DNA of the CDR3 is TGTGCCAGCAGTTCATGGCCGGGACAGGGATCGGATGGCTACACCTTC. Its protein is CASSSWPGQGSDGYTF.

V gene TRBV12-3 or TRBV12-4 combines with J gene TRBJ1-2; 7 positions match TRBD1. With 7 bases clipped from V and 4 bases from J, the junction kept 6 bases outside the gene matches. This CDR3 is 13 amino acids long. CDR3 sequence: CASTYGTAYGYTF. The CDR3, as DNA: TGTGCCAGCACTTACGGGACAGCCTATGGCTACACCTTC.

The chain links TRBV12-3 or TRBV12-4 to TRBJ1-2; D unresolved. This CDR3 has 12 amino acids. Trimming took off 6 bases at V and 7 bases at J, with 12 bases between the two ends. The CDR3 loop is CASRAGIGGYTF. The CDR3 nucleotides read TGTGCCAGCAGGGCGGGGATTGGTGGCTACACCTTC.

Relative to its sample, this clonotype is large. This chain connects TRBV12-3 or TRBV12-4 to TRBJ1-2; D is ambiguous. The V end was cut by 8 bases, the J end by 3 bases, with 10 bases between. This CDR3 contains 12 residues. CDR3 sequence: CASWASDYGYTF. CDR3 nucleotide sequence: TGTGCCAGCTGGGCCTCAGACTATGGCTACACCTTC.

The chain carries TRBV12-3 or TRBV12-4 and TRBJ1-2, with D possibly TRBD1 on 6 matching bases. There are 13 residues in the CDR3. Trimming removed 5 bases from V and 4 bases from J, with 11 bases in between. Here the CDR3 reads CASSPDRSYGYTF. For the CDR3, the DNA is TGTGCCAGCAGTCCAGACAGGAGCTATGGCTACACCTTC.

This clonotype rates as medium-sized. The J gene is TRBJ1-2, the V gene TRBV12-3 or TRBV12-4; D gene uncertain. This CDR3 has 12 residues. Trimming shortened V by 7 bases and J by 4 bases, and 10 bases separated the two germline ends. The DNA for the CDR3 is TGTGCCAGCACCCGGGTCCGCTATGGCTACACCTTC. Translation gives CASTRVRYGYTF.

Only a few counts were recorded for this clonotype. The chain joins TRBV12-3 or TRBV12-4 to TRBJ1-2; D call uncertain. Trimming left V 4 bases short and J 3 bases short, with 9 bases between. This CDR3 is 13 amino acids long. CDR3 residues: CASSSEQDYGYTF. The CDR3 DNA reads TGTGCCAGCAGTTCGGAGCAGGACTATGGCTACACCTTC.

This clonotype is medium-sized by share. V is TRBV12-3 or TRBV12-4 and J is TRBJ1-2, with 8 bases aligning to TRBD1. V shed 7 bases, J shed 7 bases, and the junction held 8 bases outside the gene matches. This CDR3 comprises 13 residues. CDR3 sequence (DNA): TGTGCCAGCACCCTCGACAGGGGAGGTGGCTACACCTTC. It encodes CASTLDRGGGYTF.

This clonotype rates as medium-sized. The chain links TRBV12-3 or TRBV12-4 to TRBJ1-2; a weak D match, TRBD1 (5 bases). Trimming left V 0 bases short and J 3 bases short, with 8 bases between. CDR3 length equals 14 residues. The CDR3 DNA reads as TGTGCCAGCAGTTTAGCGGGGACGGACTATGGCTACACCTTC. This codes for CASSLAGTDYGYTF.

This clonotype is judged large. The rearrangement links TRBV12-3 or TRBV12-4 to TRBJ1-2, with unresolved D. Trimming cost V 5 bases and J 6 bases, with 10 bases left between them. The CDR3 loop spans 12 amino acids. CDR3 protein: CASSPDGNGYTF. CDR3 nucleotides: TGTGCCAGCAGTCCGGACGGAAATGGCTACACCTTC.

By proportion, this clonotype is large. The chain links TRBV12-3 or TRBV12-4 to TRBJ1-2; possibly TRBD1 for D (5 bases). The V end was cut by 2 bases, the J end by 8 bases, with 9 bases between. CDR3 size: 12 residues. For the CDR3, the DNA is TGTGCCAGCAGTTTAAGTGGGGACGGCTACACCTTC. It specifies CASSLSGDGYTF.

By frequency in the sample, this clonotype is medium-sized. This rearrangement joins TRBV12-3 or TRBV12-4 to TRBJ1-2; D not certain. V shed 2 bases and J shed 0 bases, with 13 bases lying between them. This CDR3 region has 16 residues. The chain's CDR3 is CASSLNSGPANYGYTF. The CDR3 region has the DNA TGTGCCAGCAGTTTAAATAGCGGGCCGGCTAACTATGGCTACACCTTC.

This clonotype was observed many times. The genes are TRBV12-3 or TRBV12-4 and TRBJ1-2; D remains ambiguous. The CDR3 is made up of 14 amino acids. V lost 3 bases and J lost 8, with 16 bases in between. The CDR3 here is CASSFRLREGGYTF. The CDR3 DNA reads as TGTGCCAGCAGTTTCAGGCTCCGGGAGGGAGGCTACACCTTC.

This clonotype ranks as medium-sized. The V and J genes are TRBV12-3 or TRBV12-4 and TRBJ1-2; D is undetermined. The CDR3 extends over 14 amino acids. V lost 6 bases, J lost 2 bases, and 13 bases lay in between. CDR3 coding DNA: TGTGCCAGCAGCCCTACAGCCTCGAACTATGGCTACACCTTC. It codes for CASSPTASNYGYTF.

Relative to its sample, this clonotype is large. The chain employs TRBV12-3 or TRBV12-4 and TRBJ1-2; no firm D call. V was clipped by 0 bases and J by 4 bases, with 9 bases between them. This CDR3 spans 14 amino acids. CDR3 in amino acids: CASSLAGLIYGYTF. For the CDR3, the DNA is TGTGCCAGCAGTTTAGCCGGCCTCATCTATGGCTACACCTTC.

This clonotype occurred a few times. The chain employs TRBV12-3 or TRBV12-4 and TRBJ1-2, with 9 bases fitting TRBD1. V shed 3 bases, J shed 6 bases, and the junction held 2 bases outside the gene matches. The CDR3 is made up of 13 amino acids. Here the CDR3 DNA reads TGTGCCAGCAGTTTCGGGGACAGGGATGGCTACACCTTC. This encodes CASSFGDRDGYTF.

CDR3: CASSLKRSAYGYTF. The CDR3, as DNA: TGTGCCAGCAGTTTAAAACGTTCGGCATATGGCTACACCTTC. The chain has TRBV12-3 or TRBV12-4 and TRBJ1-2; D unresolved. Trimming stripped 2 bases from V and 5 bases from J, with 12 bases between. CDR3 length: 14 amino acids.

This clonotype is medium-sized. The gene calls are TRBV12-3 or TRBV12-4 and TRBJ1-2; TRBD1 is a possible D gene (6 bases). The CDR3 loop spans 14 amino acids. V lost 5 bases and J lost 2, with 12 bases in between. DNA of the CDR3: TGTGCCAGCAGTGCAGGACAGTTGAACTATGGCTACACCTTC. As protein: CASSAGQLNYGYTF.

By its share, this clonotype is large. The chain combines TRBV12-3 or TRBV12-4 with TRBJ1-2; TRBD1 matches 7 bases. Losses at the gene ends were 7 bases for V and 2 bases for J; bases not matched to a gene: 7. The CDR3 consists of 14 residues. CDR3 in amino acids: CASTYGTENYGYTF. As DNA, the CDR3 is TGTGCCAGCACTTACGGGACAGAGAACTATGGCTACACCTTC.

Here the CDR3 reads CASSFSLTIYGYTF. CDR3 sequence (DNA): TGTGCCAGCAGTTTCAGCCTCACCATCTATGGCTACACCTTC. V is TRBV12-3 or TRBV12-4 and J is TRBJ1-2, with D unclear. The ends were cut back, 3 bases at V and 4 bases at J, with 12 bases in the middle. The length of the CDR3 is 14 residues.

By share, this clonotype counts as medium-sized. The chain recombines TRBV12-3 or TRBV12-4 with TRBJ1-2; the D is unclear. This CDR3 spans 13 amino acids. V was pared by 1 base and J by 5 bases, with 8 bases between. The CDR3 DNA reads as TGTGCCAGCAGTTTAGAGGAGGGTTATGGCTACACCTTC. Translated: CASSLEEGYGYTF.

This clonotype has just a few counts. V is TRBV12-3 or TRBV12-4 and J is TRBJ1-2; D not certain. The CDR3 extends over 13 amino acids. V was trimmed by 0 bases and J by 1 base, leaving 3 bases between them. This chain's CDR3 is CASSLAHNYGYTF. The CDR3 region has the DNA TGTGCCAGCAGTTTAGCACATAACTATGGCTACACCTTC.

This clonotype qualifies as large. The rearrangement joins TRBV12-3 or TRBV12-4 to TRBJ1-2; 9 nucleotides align to TRBD1. Losses at the gene ends were 5 bases for V and 6 bases for J; bases not matched to a gene: 10. This CDR3 is built from 15 residues. CDR3 amino acids: CASSGPGQGSDGYTF. The CDR3 nucleotides are TGTGCCAGCAGTGGGCCGGGACAGGGATCGGATGGCTACACCTTC.

V and J are TRBV12-3 or TRBV12-4 and TRBJ1-2, with a weak D call TRBD1 (5 bases). CDR3 length: 12 residues. Trimming removed 7 bases at V and 4 bases at J, with 10 bases between. The CDR3 reads CASIGHGYGYTF. The CDR3 coding sequence is TGTGCCAGCATCGGACATGGCTATGGCTACACCTTC.